This T cell receptor (beta chain) was captured in a study of blood T cell repertoires in COVID-19. Study in general: Whether acute or convalescent, the COVID-19 samples came from the United States, Italy and Spain. T cells, B-cell-depleted T cells, or PBMCs provided the cDNA or gDNA that served as material.

Original methodology: Estimates of nucleated cell counts were drawn from the amplification of reference gene primers. Only in-frame clones appear in the TCRdb table, and some are missing; sequencing was by immunoSEQ multiplex PCR. V and J calls and clone size are those listed in that table; D and trimming were worked out from the DNA. The data show about 140,000 clones, 60% to 80% seen once. Germline V gene lookup returns CDR1 SEHNR and CDR2 FQNEAQ (reference sequence). Trimming stripped 0 bases from V and 11 bases from J, with 10 bases between. This CDR3 has 12 amino acids. The chain recombines TRBV7-9 with TRBJ1-1; perhaps TRBD1 as D (5 bases). The sequenced material came from peripheral blood. The sequence was obtained from a woman in her forties or fifties with active or convalescent COVID-19. For the CDR3, the DNA is TGTGCCAGCAGCTTAGCCGCCAGGGATGCTTTCTTT. Translated, it gives CASSLAARDAFF.